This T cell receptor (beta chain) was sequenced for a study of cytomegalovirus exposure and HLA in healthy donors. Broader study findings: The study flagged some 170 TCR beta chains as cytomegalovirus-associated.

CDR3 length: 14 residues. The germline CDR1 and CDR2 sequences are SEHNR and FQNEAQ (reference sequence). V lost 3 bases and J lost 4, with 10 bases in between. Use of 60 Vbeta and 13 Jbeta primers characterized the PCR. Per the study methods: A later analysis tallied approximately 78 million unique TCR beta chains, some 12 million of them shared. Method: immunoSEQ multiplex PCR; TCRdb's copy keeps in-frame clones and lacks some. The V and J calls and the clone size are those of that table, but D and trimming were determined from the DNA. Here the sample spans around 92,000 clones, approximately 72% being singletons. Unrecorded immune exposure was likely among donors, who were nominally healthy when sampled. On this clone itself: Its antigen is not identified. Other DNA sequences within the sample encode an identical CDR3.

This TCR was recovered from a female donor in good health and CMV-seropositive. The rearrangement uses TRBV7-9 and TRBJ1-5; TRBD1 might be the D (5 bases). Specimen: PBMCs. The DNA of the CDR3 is TGTGCCAGCAGCTTCCCAGGACAAAATCAGCCCCAGCATTTT. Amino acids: CASSFPGQNQPQHF.